These 2 T cell receptor beta chains were all obtained from the same sample, sequenced in a study of T cell responses to AZD1222 COVID-19 vaccine. This table comes from immunoSEQ multiplex PCR, and its TCRdb copy is limited to in-frame clones, with some not included. The data hold around 150,000 clones, with approximately 88% observed a single time. Here the sequenced sample was peripheral blood, taken on day 0 of AZD1222 vaccination. The receptors were sampled from an adult in good health.

V gene TRBV6-2 or TRBV6-3 combines with J gene TRBJ2-7; D perhaps matches TRBD2 (5 bases). Between the trimmed V and J ends, which lost 4 bases and 9 bases, there was a span of 19 bases. The CDR3 spans 14 residues. The V gene's germline CDR1 is MNHEY and CDR2 SVGEGT. CDR3 residues: CASSSTPGLGAQYF. In DNA form, the CDR3 reads TGTGCCAGCAGTTCGACCCCGGGGTTGGGTGCGCAGTACTTC.

The rearrangement joins TRBV9 to TRBJ2-2, with D possibly being TRBD2 (6 bases). The CDR3 contains 12 residues. The germline CDR1 and CDR2 sequences are SGDLS and YYNGEE. V was shortened by 3 bases and J by 6 bases, with 6 bases between the two germline ends. This chain's CDR3 is CASSASAGELFF. The CDR3 DNA follows: TGTGCCAGCAGCGCTAGCGCCGGGGAGCTGTTTTTT.